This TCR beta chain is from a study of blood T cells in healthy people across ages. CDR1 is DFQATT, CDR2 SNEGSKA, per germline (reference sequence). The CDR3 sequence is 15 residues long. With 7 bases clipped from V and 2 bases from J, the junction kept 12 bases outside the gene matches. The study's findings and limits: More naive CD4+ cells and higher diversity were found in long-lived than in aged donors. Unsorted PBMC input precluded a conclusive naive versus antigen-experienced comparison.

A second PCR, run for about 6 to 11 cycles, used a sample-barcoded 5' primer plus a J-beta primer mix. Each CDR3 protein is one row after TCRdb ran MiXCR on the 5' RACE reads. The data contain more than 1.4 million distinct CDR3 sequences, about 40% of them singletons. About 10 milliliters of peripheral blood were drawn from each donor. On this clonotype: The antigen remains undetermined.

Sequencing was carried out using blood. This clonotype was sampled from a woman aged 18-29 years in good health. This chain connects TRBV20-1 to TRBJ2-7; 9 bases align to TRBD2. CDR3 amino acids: CSVGPRLAGTYEQYF. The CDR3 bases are TGCAGTGTAGGCCCCCGGCTAGCGGGAACCTACGAGCAGTACTTC.